This T cell receptor beta chain was obtained from a study of control samples from healthy donors and cancer patients. Assay used: immunoSEQ multiplex PCR; TCRdb lists only in-frame clones, some missing. The sample has fewer than 95,000 clones; 86% are singletons. The length of the CDR3 is 13 residues. Per the germline V gene, CDR1 is MNHEY and CDR2 is SVGAGI. V lost 6 bases and J 4 bases, leaving 12 bases between the germline ends. This clonotype was sampled from a woman aged 45-65 years in good health. Sample: blood. The rearrangement joins TRBV6-5 to TRBJ1-1; a possible D gene is TRBD1 (5 bases). The CDR3 loop reads CASSRRDLTEAFF. In DNA, the CDR3 is TGTGCCAGCAGCAGACGGGACCTCACTGAAGCTTTCTTT.